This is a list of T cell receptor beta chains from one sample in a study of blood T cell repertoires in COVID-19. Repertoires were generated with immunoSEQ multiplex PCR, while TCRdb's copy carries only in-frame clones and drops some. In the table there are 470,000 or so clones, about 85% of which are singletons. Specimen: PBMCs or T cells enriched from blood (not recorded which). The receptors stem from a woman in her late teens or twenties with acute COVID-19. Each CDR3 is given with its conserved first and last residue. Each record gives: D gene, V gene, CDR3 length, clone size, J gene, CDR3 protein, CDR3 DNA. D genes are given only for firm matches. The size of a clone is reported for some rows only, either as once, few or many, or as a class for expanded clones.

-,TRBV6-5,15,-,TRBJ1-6,CASSYFRQGDSPLHF,TGTGCCAGCAGTTACTTTAGGCAGGGTGATTCACCCCTCCACTTT
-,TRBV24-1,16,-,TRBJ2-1,CATSQSRDGYYNEQFF,TGTGCCACCAGCCAGTCCAGGGATGGGTACTACAATGAGCAGTTCTTC
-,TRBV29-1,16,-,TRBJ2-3,CSVANRLTESSDTQYF,TGCAGCGTCGCAAACCGATTGACGGAGTCCTCAGATACGCAGTATTTT
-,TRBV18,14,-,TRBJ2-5,CASSPRRKQETQYF,TGTGCCAGCTCACCACGGAGAAAACAAGAGACCCAGTACTTC
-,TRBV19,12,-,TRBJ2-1,CASSPRYNEQFF,TGTGCCAGTAGTCCCCGGTACAATGAGCAGTTCTTC
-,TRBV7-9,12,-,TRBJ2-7,CASRREVYEQYF,TGTGCCAGCCGGAGGGAAGTCTACGAGCAGTACTTC
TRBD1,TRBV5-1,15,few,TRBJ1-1,CASSLERQGDTEAFF,TGCGCCAGCAGCTTGGAGAGACAGGGGGACACTGAAGCTTTCTTT
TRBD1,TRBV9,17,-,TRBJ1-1,CASSVEGDRGFNTEAFF,TGTGCCAGCAGCGTAGAGGGAGACAGGGGGTTTAACACTGAAGCTTTCTTT
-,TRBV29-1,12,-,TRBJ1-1,CSVGSGGEEAFF,TGCAGCGTTGGGTCGGGGGGCGAGGAAGCTTTCTTT
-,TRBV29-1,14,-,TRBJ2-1,CSVVAGNPYNEQFF,TGCAGCGTTGTGGCCGGGAACCCCTACAATGAGCAGTTCTTC
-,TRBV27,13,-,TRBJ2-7,CASSADRAYEQYF,TGTGCCAGCAGTGCCGACAGAGCCTACGAGCAGTACTTC
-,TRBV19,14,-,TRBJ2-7,CASSIAPSGAEQYF,TGTGCCAGTAGTATAGCCCCATCAGGGGCCGAGCAGTACTTC
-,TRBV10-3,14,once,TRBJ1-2,CAISESAGAYGYTF,TGTGCCATCAGTGAGTCGGCGGGGGCCTATGGCTACACCTTC
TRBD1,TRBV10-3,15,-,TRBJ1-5,CAISESRGHNQPQHF,TGTGCCATCAGTGAGTCGAGGGGGCACAATCAGCCCCAGCATTTT
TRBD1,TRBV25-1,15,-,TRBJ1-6,CASSDLGQGKSPLHF,TGTGCCAGCAGTGATCTAGGACAGGGGAAGTCACCCCTCCACTTT
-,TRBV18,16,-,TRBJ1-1,CASSPRPRGMNTEAFF,TGTGCCAGCTCACCAAGGCCCAGGGGCATGAACACTGAAGCTTTCTTT
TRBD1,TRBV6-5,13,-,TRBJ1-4,CASQTGLVEKLFF,TGTGCCAGCCAGACAGGGCTCGTCGAAAAACTGTTTTTT
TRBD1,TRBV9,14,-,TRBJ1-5,CASSAGQNNQPQHF,TGTGCCAGCAGCGCGGGACAGAACAATCAGCCCCAGCATTTT
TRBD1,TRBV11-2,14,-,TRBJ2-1,CASSRDRGAGEQFF,TGTGCCAGCAGCCGGGACAGGGGCGCAGGTGAGCAGTTCTTC
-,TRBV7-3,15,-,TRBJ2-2,CASSQSGEWTGELFF,TGTGCCAGCAGCCAATCAGGGGAATGGACCGGGGAGCTGTTTTTT
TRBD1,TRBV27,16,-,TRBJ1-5,CASSLWGQGAAQPQHF,TGTGCCAGCAGTCTATGGGGACAGGGCGCGGCCCAGCCCCAGCATTTT
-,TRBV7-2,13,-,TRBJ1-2,CASSSSLDYGYTF,TGTGCCAGCAGCTCCAGTTTGGACTATGGCTACACCTTC
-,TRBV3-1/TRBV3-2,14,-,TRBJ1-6,CASSQTLRYSPLHF,TGTGCCAGCAGCCAAACGCTCAGATATTCACCCCTCCACTTT
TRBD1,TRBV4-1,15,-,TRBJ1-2,CASSQGQGAWYGYTF,TGCGCCAGCAGCCAAGGGCAGGGGGCTTGGTATGGCTACACCTTC
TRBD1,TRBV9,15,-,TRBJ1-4,CASSPRTGAGEKLFF,TGTGCCAGCAGCCCAAGGACAGGGGCAGGGGAAAAACTGTTTTTT
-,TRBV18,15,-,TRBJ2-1,CASQTRAGSWNEQFF,TGTGCCAGTCAAACCCGGGCGGGGTCGTGGAATGAGCAGTTCTTC
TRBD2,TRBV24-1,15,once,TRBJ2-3,CATGSSGSFTDTQYF,TGTGCCACCGGATCTAGCGGGAGTTTCACAGATACGCAGTATTTT
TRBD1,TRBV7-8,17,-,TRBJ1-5,CASSIWGQGNGNQPQHF,TGTGCCAGCAGCATATGGGGACAGGGAAACGGCAATCAGCCCCAGCATTTT
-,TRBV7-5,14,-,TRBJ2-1,CARSLVVDIHEQFF,TGTGCCAGAAGCTTAGTAGTCGACATCCATGAGCAGTTCTTC
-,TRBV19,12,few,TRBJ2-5,CASTDYGETQYF,TGTGCCAGCACGGACTATGGGGAGACCCAGTACTTC
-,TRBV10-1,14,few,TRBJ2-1,CASSESTSFNEQFF,TGCGCCAGCAGTGAGTCGACTAGTTTCAATGAGCAGTTCTTC
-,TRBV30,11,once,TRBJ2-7,CAWSSGSEQYF,TGTGCCTGGAGCTCAGGGTCCGAGCAGTACTTC
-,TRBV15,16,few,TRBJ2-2,CATSRQRAGGLGELFF,TGTGCCACCAGCAGACAACGGGCAGGGGGGCTCGGGGAGCTGTTTTTT
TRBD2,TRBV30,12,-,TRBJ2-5,CAWGTSEVTQYF,TGTGCCTGGGGGACTAGCGAGGTGACCCAGTACTTC
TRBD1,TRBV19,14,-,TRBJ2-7,CASRDRGSIYEQYF,TGTGCCAGTAGGGACAGGGGCTCCATCTACGAGCAGTACTTC
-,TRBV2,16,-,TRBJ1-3,CASSSKGAGSGNTIYF,TGTGCCAGCAGTTCTAAGGGCGCGGGAAGTGGAAACACCATATATTTT
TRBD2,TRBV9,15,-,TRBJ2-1,CASSVRLAGGSEQFF,TGTGCCAGCAGCGTCCGCCTAGCGGGGGGGAGTGAGCAGTTCTTC
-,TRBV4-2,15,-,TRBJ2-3,CASSQTQGLTDTQYF,TGTGCCAGCAGCCAAACACAGGGATTGACAGATACGCAGTATTTT
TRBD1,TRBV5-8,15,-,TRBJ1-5,CASSLNQGAFQPQHF,TGTGCCAGCAGCTTGAACCAGGGGGCTTTTCAGCCCCAGCATTTT
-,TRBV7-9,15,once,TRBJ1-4,CASSPTQGTNEKLFF,TGTGCCAGCAGCCCCACGCAGGGGACTAATGAAAAACTGTTTTTT
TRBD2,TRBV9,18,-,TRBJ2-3,CASSVAGGGRGFTDTQYF,TGTGCCAGCAGCGTAGCTGGGGGAGGGCGGGGATTCACAGATACGCAGTATTTT
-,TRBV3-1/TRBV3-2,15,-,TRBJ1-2,CASSQGPGGNYGYTF,TGTGCCAGCAGCCAAGGGCCTGGAGGGAACTATGGCTACACCTTC
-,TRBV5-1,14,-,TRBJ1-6,CASSFQGQGSPLHF,TGCGCCAGCAGCTTCCAGGGGCAAGGTTCACCCCTCCACTTT
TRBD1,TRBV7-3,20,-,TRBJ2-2,CASSLMLGQGVSPDTGELFF,TGTGCCAGCAGCTTAATGCTTGGACAGGGGGTTAGTCCGGACACCGGGGAGCTGTTTTTT
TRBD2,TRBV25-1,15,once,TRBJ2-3,CASSGGLAGSPTQYF,TGTGCCAGCAGTGGGGGACTAGCCGGCTCCCCTACGCAGTATTTT
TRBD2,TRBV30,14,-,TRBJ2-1,CAWSVGTSDNEQFF,TGTGCCTGGAGTGTTGGGACTAGCGACAATGAGCAGTTCTTC
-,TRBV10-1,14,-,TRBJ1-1,CASSAGLTNTEAFF,TGCGCCAGCAGCGCGGGACTCACGAACACTGAAGCTTTCTTT
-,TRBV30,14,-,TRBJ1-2,CAWMTGKLLFGYTF,TGTGCCTGGATGACAGGAAAGTTACTGTTCGGCTACACCTTC
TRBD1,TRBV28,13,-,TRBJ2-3,CAEGATSTDTQYF,TGTGCCGAGGGGGCGACTAGCACAGATACGCAGTATTTT
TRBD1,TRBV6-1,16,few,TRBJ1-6,CASSAQGQGENSPLHF,TGTGCCAGCAGTGCCCAGGGACAGGGGGAAAATTCACCCCTCCACTTT
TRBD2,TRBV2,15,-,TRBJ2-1,CASLGLRGSYNEQFF,TGTGCCAGCCTGGGTCTGCGGGGGAGCTACAATGAGCAGTTCTTC
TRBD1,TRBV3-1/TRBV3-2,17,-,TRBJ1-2,CASSQDRGQGHGYGYTF,TGTGCCAGCAGCCAAGATCGGGGACAGGGGCACGGCTATGGCTACACCTTC
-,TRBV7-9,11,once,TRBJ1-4,CASSPGAKLFF,TGTGCCAGCAGCCCAGGGGCGAAACTGTTTTTT
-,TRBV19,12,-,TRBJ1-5,CASDNPGQPQHF,TGTGCCAGCGATAATCCCGGGCAGCCCCAGCATTTT
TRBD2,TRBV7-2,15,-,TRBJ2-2,CASRGGTSRSGELFF,TGTGCCAGCAGAGGAGGGACTAGTCGAAGCGGGGAGCTGTTTTTT
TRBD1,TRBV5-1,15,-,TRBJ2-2,CASSLQGGDTGELFF,TGCGCCAGCAGCTTACAGGGGGGAGACACCGGGGAGCTGTTTTTT
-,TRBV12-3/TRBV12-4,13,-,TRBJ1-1,CASSAGRNTEAFF,TGTGCCAGCTCCGCAGGGCGGAACACTGAAGCTTTCTTT
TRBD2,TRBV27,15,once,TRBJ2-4,CASSLAGVAKNIQYF,TGTGCCAGCAGTTTAGCGGGAGTTGCCAAAAACATTCAGTACTTC
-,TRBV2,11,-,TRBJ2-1,CASSAYNEQFF,TGTGCCAGCAGCGCCTACAATGAGCAGTTCTTC